Here is one T cell receptor beta chain with its context. This CDR3 contains 15 residues. J lost 5 bases, V lost 7 bases, and 14 bases had no gene match. Germline loops: CDR1 MNHEY, CDR2 SMNVEV (reference sequence). Clones were sequenced by immunoSEQ multiplex PCR, and TCRdb holds only the in-frame ones, with some missing. The sample lists 70,000 to 75,000 clones; around 90% were seen once. The data were taken from a study of OX40 agonist ivuxolimab in advanced cancers. Overall study: From about 20 to 80 years was the age range, with a mean of roughly 59 years, and approximately 80% were male.

The clonotype comes from an adult with an advanced solid tumor such as melanoma, head and neck, liver or kidney cancer. The chain carries TRBV27 and TRBJ2-7, with 7 bases matching TRBD1. The specimen comprised CD4+ or CD8+ T cells sorted from blood, sampled in a trial of the OX40 agonist ivuxolimab. The CDR3 DNA reads TGTGCCAGCAACCCTTGGGGAAACAGGGGCCACGAGCAGTACTTC. Translation: CASNPWGNRGHEQYF.